A single sample gave rise to the 13 T cell receptor beta chains below, sequenced in a study of cytomegalovirus exposure and HLA in healthy donors. With 60 Vbeta and 13 Jbeta primers, the PCR was carried out. Here immunoSEQ multiplex PCR was the method, and the copy in TCRdb shows in-frame clones only, minus some. This table has 200,000 to 250,000 clones, 82% appearing once. Source material: PBMCs. The receptors derive from a woman aged 40-49 years in good health and CMV-seronegative.

The chain is built from TRBV13 and TRBJ1-2, with 10 bases lining up with TRBD1. The CDR3 is made up of 16 amino acids. CDR1 PRHDT and CDR2 FYEKMQ come from the germline V gene (reference sequence). Trimming took 5 bases from V and 2 from J; bases not matched to a gene: 8. The CDR3 sequence is CASSISPGQGNYGYTF. The DNA of the CDR3 is TGTGCCAGCAGCATAAGCCCGGGACAGGGGAACTATGGCTACACCTTC.

This rearrangement joins TRBV18 to TRBJ2-3; TRBD2 aligns across 10 bases. The CDR3 consists of 19 residues. Per the germline V gene, CDR1 is KGHSH and CDR2 is LQKENI. Trimming at V came to 2 bases and at J to 1 base, leaving 12 bases not matched to a gene. This CDR3 is CASSPMRALGLAGTDTQYF. In DNA form, the CDR3 reads TGTGCCAGCTCACCAATGAGAGCCCTCGGACTAGCGGGCACAGATACGCAGTATTTT.

V usage is TRBV6-6 and J usage is TRBJ1-6; D gene ambiguous. Germline assignment: CDR1 MNHNY and CDR2 SVGAGI (reference sequence). The CDR3 is 13 residues long. Deletions cut 5 bases from V and 10 bases from J, with 12 bases between. In DNA, the CDR3 is TGTGCCAGCAGTGTTCCCCAATTGTCACCCCTCCACTTT. The encoded protein is CASSVPQLSPLHF.

This clone has just one count. This chain connects TRBV7-9 to TRBJ1-1, with 8 bases matching TRBD1. Germline V gives CDR1 SEHNR, CDR2 FQNEAQ (reference sequence). Trimming took 4 bases from V and 0 from J; bases not matched to a gene: 10. The CDR3 extends over 17 amino acids. CDR3 region: CASSSPGQVLLNTEAFF. The CDR3 nucleotides are TGTGCCAGCAGCTCTCCGGGACAGGTGTTGTTGAACACTGAAGCTTTCTTT.

V is TRBV11-3 and J is TRBJ1-6, with 9 bases matching TRBD1. CDR1 and CDR2 from the germline V gene are SGHNT and YENEEA. With 4 bases clipped from V and 6 bases from J, the junction kept 1 base outside the gene matches. This CDR3 is built from 14 residues. The CDR3, as DNA: TGTGCCAGCAGCTCGACAGGGGGTAATTCACCCCTCCACTTT. It yields the protein CASSSTGGNSPLHF.

The chain is built from TRBV19 and TRBJ1-5, with TRBD1 as a possible D gene (5 bases). Trimming cost V 5 bases and J 2 bases, with 10 bases left between them. The V gene's germline CDR1 is LNHDA and CDR2 SQIVND (reference sequence). The CDR3 is 14 residues long. CDR3 in amino acids: CASSFRTRNQPQHF. Here the CDR3 DNA reads TGTGCCAGTAGTTTCAGGACACGCAATCAGCCCCAGCATTTT.

The table lists this clone with a few counts. The chain couples TRBV10-3 to TRBJ1-5; TRBD1 matches at 7 bases. Germline loops: CDR1 ENHRY, CDR2 SYGVKD. J was trimmed by 4 bases and V by 10 bases; bases with no gene match: 4. The CDR3 loop spans 12 amino acids. CDR3: CATGQNNQPQHF. The CDR3 DNA follows: TGTGCCACGGGACAGAATAATCAGCCCCAGCATTTT.

V and J are TRBV9 and TRBJ1-4; possibly TRBD1 for D (5 bases). V shed 1 base and J shed 5 bases, with 9 bases lying between them. The CDR3 totals 14 residues. Looked up from germline, CDR1 is SGDLS and CDR2 is YYNGEE. The CDR3 loop is CASSVRGDNEKLFF. DNA for the CDR3: TGTGCCAGCAGCGTACGGGGGGACAATGAAAAACTGTTTTTT.

The chain uses TRBV5-1 and TRBJ2-2, with 7 bases matching TRBD1. Germline loops: CDR1 SGHRS, CDR2 YFSETQ. There are 16 residues in the CDR3. V was clipped by 0 bases and J by 7 bases; unmatched bases: 9. DNA for the CDR3: TGCGCCAGCAGCTTGGCGCAGACAGGGATAGTCGGGGAGCTGTTTTTT. As protein: CASSLAQTGIVGELFF.

The rearrangement joins TRBV5-8 to TRBJ2-5; 8 nucleotides match TRBD2. The junction had 5 bases not matched to a gene; V was cut back by 4 bases and J by 3 bases. Germline CDR1 and CDR2: SGHTS and YDEGEE. The CDR3 has 14 residues. The CDR3 DNA reads TGTGCCAGCAGCACCGGGACTAGAGAAGAGACCCAGTACTTC. Translated, it gives CASSTGTREETQYF.

The chain employs TRBV28 and TRBJ2-2; TRBD1 matches at 8 bases. Germline assignment: CDR1 MDHEN and CDR2 SYDVKM. V trimming: 6 bases; J trimming: 3 bases; junction bases outside the gene matches: 6. The CDR3 extends over 15 amino acids. CDR3 nucleotides: TGTGCCAGCAGCATAGGACAGGGTTACACCGGGGAGCTGTTTTTT. It codes for CASSIGQGYTGELFF. The full variable domain, completed using reference TRBV28 and TRBJ2-2, is DVKVTQSSRYLVKRTGEKVFLECVQDMDHENMFWYRQDPGLGLRLIYFSYDVKMKEKGDIPEGYSVSREKKERFSLILESASTNQTSMYLCASSIGQGYTGELFFGEGSRLTVL.

A note on this clone: The same CDR3 is also encoded by other DNA sequences in this sample. The chain uses TRBV11-2 and TRBJ1-1; 7 positions match TRBD1. Germline V lookup: CDR1 SGHAT, CDR2 FQNNGV. J was trimmed by 1 base and V by 4 bases; bases with no gene match: 3. The CDR3 is made up of 14 amino acids. This chain's CDR3 is CASSSRQGNTEAFF. The CDR3, as DNA: TGTGCCAGCAGCTCGCGACAGGGGAACACTGAAGCTTTCTTT. Combining the CDR3 with reference TRBV11-2 and TRBJ1-1 gives the whole variable domain EAGVAQSPRYKIIEKRQSVAFWCNPISGHATLYWYQQILGQGPKLLIQFQNNGVVDDSQLPKDRFSAERLKGVDSTLKIQPAKLEDSAVYLCASSSRQGNTEAFFGQGTRLTVV.

The rearrangement joins TRBV19 to TRBJ2-2, with TRBD2 identical over 8 bases. The CDR3 totals 16 residues. V lost 8 bases, J lost 1 base, and 9 bases stayed unmatched. Germline V lookup: CDR1 LNHDA, CDR2 SQIVND (reference sequence). The DNA of the CDR3 is TGTGCCAGTGCTAGGGGGGCGGGGGGGAACACCGGGGAGCTGTTTTTT. This codes for CASARGAGGNTGELFF.